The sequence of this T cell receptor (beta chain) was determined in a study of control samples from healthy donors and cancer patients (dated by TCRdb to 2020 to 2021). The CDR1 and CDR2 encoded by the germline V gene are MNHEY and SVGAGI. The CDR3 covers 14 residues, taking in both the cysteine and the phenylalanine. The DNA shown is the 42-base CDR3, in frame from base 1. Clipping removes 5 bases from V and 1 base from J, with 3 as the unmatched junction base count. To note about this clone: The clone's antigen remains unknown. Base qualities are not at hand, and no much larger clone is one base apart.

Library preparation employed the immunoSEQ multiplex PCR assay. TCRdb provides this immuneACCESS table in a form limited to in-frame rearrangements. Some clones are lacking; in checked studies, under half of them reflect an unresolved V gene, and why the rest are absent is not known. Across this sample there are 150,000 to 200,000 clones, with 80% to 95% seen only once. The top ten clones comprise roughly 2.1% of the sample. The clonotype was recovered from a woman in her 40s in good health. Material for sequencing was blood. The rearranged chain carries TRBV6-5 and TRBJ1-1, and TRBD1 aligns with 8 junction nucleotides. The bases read TGTGCCAGCAGTCAGACAGGGGAGAACACTGAAGCTTTCTTT. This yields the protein CASSQTGENTEAFF.